This T cell receptor beta chain was obtained from a study of identical twins listed by TCRdb under 2016. The study in broad terms: The study deep-sequenced TCR alpha and beta repertoires from monozygotic twins, unrelated adults of various ages and cord blood to test whether fetal clonotypes persist. To rule out contamination, the twin experiments were replicated at different times with different library preparation protocols.

Study-wide conclusions, independent of this receptor: Fewer insertions were carried by abundant cord blood beta clonotypes; a weaker similar trend was observed in young adult naive repertoires, while no such trend was observed in memory repertoires. A weaker excess of twin sharing was found in beta out-of-frame sequences because the signal-to-noise ratio was lowered by fewer shared sequences. Invariant T cells such as MAIT and iNKT could partly confound zero-insertion analyses, although diverse VJ usage argued against such confounding for most clonotypes. Recombination models systematically underestimated out-of-frame TCR alpha sharing in monozygotic twins but agreed with sharing between unrelated individuals. Out-of-frame TCR alpha sequences shared between twins showed an excess of low generation-probability sequences compared with coincidental sharing between unrelated individuals. Because the same donors could not be followed over many years, the conclusions relied on cross-sectional statistical analysis.

All donors were healthy Caucasians. Three pairs of female monozygotic twins, all aged about 18 to 30 years, made up the twin cohort. CD4+ and CD8+ T cell populations were isolated with positive isolation kits from Invitrogen. This clonotype was recorded a few times. It lacks a known antigen. No clone much larger than this one lies a single base away; base qualities are absent. Library method: 5' RACE. This sample was sequenced with an Illumina HiSeq 2000. A universal primer binding site was added through template switching, and the final cDNA carried a unique molecular identifier so that TCR cDNA molecules could be counted accurately. Specific primers in the conserved constant-segment region were used to synthesize first-strand cDNA for the TCR alpha and beta chains. To control for contamination, each cDNA library was double barcoded with a SMART-Mk sample barcode plus Illumina barcodes. TruSeq adapter sequences along with Illumina sample barcodes were introduced in two successive PCR steps. The Illumina HiSeq platform was used with custom primers to sequence TCR alpha and beta cDNA libraries. Processing in the source paper ran as follows. MiGEC was used to process raw reads and extract unique molecular identifiers, and MiXCR was used to find CDR3 positions. For each individual, recombination models were inferred using an EM algorithm with the repgenHMM and IGoR tools. The tcR package in R was used for shared clonotype analysis, with sharing normalized by the product of cloneset sizes. Out-of-frame nonproductive sequences were analyzed to study raw recombination free of thymic and clonal selection effects. TCRdb redid the processing of the public reads, applying fastp at Q25 and MiXCR, and retained in-frame beta chains. Rows with a matching CDR3 protein are joined into one entry that keeps the most common DNA and genes. TCRdb's processing, not the authors' own work, is the source of the V and J calls. The table for this sample lists roughly 250,000 distinct CDR3 sequences; approximately 8% of them were counted only once. 5.4% of the sample rests with the top ten.

The same data also went into a second study, on yellow fever vaccine responses in identical twins. The second study's authors report: According to the authors, in identical twins the way T cells responded to vaccination appeared partly convergent and partly personalized. Focusing on identical twins, the study followed the T cell clones that responded to the vaccine, and did so with precision.

Specimen: CD8+ T cells sorted from blood. The source of this sequence is a woman between 18 and 29 years old in good health.

The sequenced DNA is TGTGCCAGCAGCGTTAGCGGGAGAGAGCAGTTCTTC. This gives the protein CASSVSGREQFF. Recombination linked TRBV7-6 to TRBJ2-1; 9 middle bases align to TRBD2. Clipping removes 5 bases from V and 10 bases from J, with 3 as the unmatched junction base count. The CDR1 and CDR2 encoded by the germline V gene are SGHVS and FNYEAQ. The CDR3 runs 12 amino acids, cysteine and phenylalanine included. Of all the DNA, just the CDR3 is kept, 36 bases in frame from base 1.